The 27 T cell receptor beta chains below were found in one sample sequenced in a study of Ad26.COV2.S vaccination and SARS-CoV-2 variants. TCRdb's table, derived via immunoSEQ multiplex PCR, lists solely in-frame clones and lacks some. The sample includes some 350,000 clones, about 92% of them seen just once. The sample consisted of peripheral blood, taken after recovery from COVID-19. These receptors were obtained from a human donor who had recovered from COVID-19.

The chain employs TRBV24-1 and TRBJ2-2, with 8 bases lining up with TRBD2. The CDR3 covers 16 residues. Per the germline V gene, CDR1 is KGHDR and CDR2 is SFDVKD. Germline trimming cut 4 bases from V and 1 base from J; bases unmatched to any gene: 4. Here the CDR3 reads CATSDPAGENTGELFF. In DNA, the CDR3 is TGTGCCACCAGTGACCCAGCGGGAGAGAACACCGGGGAGCTGTTTTTT.

On this clone: This CDR3 is also generated by other DNA sequences in the sample. The J gene is TRBJ1-1, the V gene TRBV27; possibly TRBD1 for D (5 bases). Trimming pared 2 bases from V and 1 base from J, leaving 5 bases between. The CDR3 is 13 amino acids. The germline CDR1 and CDR2 sequences are MNHEY and SMNVEV (reference sequence). The CDR3 DNA sequence: TGTGCCAGCAGTTTAGGGGGGAACACTGAAGCTTTCTTT. Translated: CASSLGGNTEAFF.

About this clone itself: Other nucleotide sequences in the sample specify the same CDR3. The chain uses TRBV5-4 and TRBJ1-5, with no clear D. V was pared by 0 bases and J by 6 bases, with 7 bases between. The germline gives CDR1 SGHNT, CDR2 YYREEE (reference sequence). This CDR3 has 13 residues. CDR3 loop: CASSLDTGQPQHF. For the CDR3, the DNA is TGTGCCAGCAGCTTGGATACTGGTCAGCCCCAGCATTTT.

CDR3 sequence: CASSPTGAQGYTF. The CDR3 DNA is TGTGCCAGCAGCCCTACAGGGGCCCAAGGCTACACCTTC. V and J are TRBV7-9 and TRBJ1-2, with 7 bases matching TRBD1. CDR3 length: 13 amino acids. The V segment lost 5 bases and the J segment 8 bases; nucleotides outside the gene matches: 8. CDR1 and CDR2 from the germline V gene are SEHNR and FQNEAQ (reference sequence).

This sequence joins TRBV6-2 or TRBV6-3 and TRBJ1-1, with a weak D call TRBD1 (5 bases). V was clipped by 2 bases and J by 0 bases, with 13 bases between them. There are 16 residues in the CDR3. Germline assignment: CDR1 MNHEY and CDR2 SVGEGT. Here the CDR3 reads CASSYPLDRMNTEAFF. The CDR3 DNA sequence: TGTGCCAGCAGTTACCCACTCGACAGAATGAACACTGAAGCTTTCTTT.

The rearrangement uses TRBV2 and TRBJ1-1; D might be TRBD1 (5 bases). Trimming took 7 bases from V and 0 from J, leaving 15 bases between them. The CDR3 has 15 amino acids. Germline values: CDR1 SNHLY, CDR2 FYNNEI. The chain's CDR3 is CASTIEGRVNTEAFF. The CDR3 DNA reads TGTGCCAGCACGATCGAGGGCAGGGTGAACACTGAAGCTTTCTTT.

V gene TRBV5-4 combines with J gene TRBJ2-3; D may match TRBD1 or TRBD2 (5 bases each). The V end was cut by 3 bases, the J end by 2 bases, with 19 bases between. The CDR3 contains 17 residues. The germline gives CDR1 SGHNT, CDR2 YYREEE (reference sequence). The CDR3 region is CASSWKAGTGPTDTQYF. The CDR3 nucleotides are TGTGCCAGCAGCTGGAAGGCCGGGACGGGACCCACAGATACGCAGTATTTT.

This sequence joins TRBV5-1 and TRBJ1-2; 7 bases fit TRBD1. The CDR3 consists of 15 residues. The V gene end was trimmed by 3 bases and the J gene end by 7 bases; junction bases not matched to a gene: 12. Germline CDR1 and CDR2: SGHRS and YFSETQ. The chain's CDR3 is CASSSGGAGGSGYTF. In DNA form, the CDR3 reads TGCGCCAGCAGCTCCGGTGGGGCAGGGGGGAGTGGCTACACCTTC.

The rearrangement joins TRBV3-1 (or the pseudogene TRBV3-2) to TRBJ2-3; 13 bases are a match to TRBD2. J gave up 8 bases and V 3 bases, and 5 bases lay outside the gene matches. Germline CDR1 reads LGHDT; CDR2 reads YNNKEL (reference sequence). This CDR3 spans 15 amino acids. The CDR3 sequence: CASSQRGTSGATQYF. CDR3 coding DNA: TGTGCCAGCAGCCAGCGGGGGACTAGCGGGGCTACGCAGTATTTT.

On this clone: The sample carries other DNA sequences with the same CDR3. The gene calls are TRBV9 and TRBJ1-2, with no clear D. The CDR3 runs to 11 residues. Per germline, CDR1 SGDLS and CDR2 YYNGEE. V dropped 3 bases and J dropped 8 bases, with 8 bases sitting between them. The DNA of the CDR3 is TGTGCCAGCAGCGGGGCCGGAGGCTACACCTTC. It translates to CASSGAGGYTF. The whole variable domain, filled in from reference TRBV9 and TRBJ1-2, reads DSGVTQTPKHLITATGQRVTLRCSPRSGDLSVYWYQQSLDQGLQFLIQYYNGEERAKGNILERFSAQQFPDLHSELNLSSLELGDSALYFCASSGAGGYTFGSGTRLTVV.

The chain recombines TRBV6-5 with TRBJ1-2; D unresolved. CDR3 length: 14 residues. Between the trimmed V and J ends, which lost 6 bases and 8 bases, there was a span of 19 bases. Germline V gene lookup returns CDR1 MNHEY and CDR2 SVGAGI. The DNA of the CDR3 is TGTGCCAGCAGGCTAACGAGGTTGTCTCGGGGCTACACCTTC. Its protein is CASRLTRLSRGYTF.

This rearrangement joins TRBV6-4 to TRBJ2-3, with D unresolved. CDR1 is MRHNA and CDR2 is SNTAGT in the germline V gene. The V end lost 3 bases, the J end lost 4 bases, and 2 bases lay between the germline ends. The CDR3 has 11 amino acids. The CDR3: CASSEADTQYF. CDR3 nucleotide sequence: TGTGCCAGCAGTGAGGCAGATACGCAGTATTTT.

The chain couples TRBV7-2 to TRBJ2-1, with D possibly TRBD2 on 5 matching bases. Per germline, CDR1 SGHTA and CDR2 FQGNSA. Trimming took off 6 bases at V and 0 bases at J, with 12 bases between the two ends. The CDR3 is 15 amino acids. Written as DNA, the CDR3 is TGTGCCAGCAGTACCCGAGCGGCCTCCTACAATGAGCAGTTCTTC. This translates into CASSTRAASYNEQFF.

Written as DNA, the CDR3 is TGTGCCAGCAGCGGGACAGGGACACGGGCTCGGTATGGCTACACCTTC. Translated, it gives CASSGTGTRARYGYTF. V is TRBV25-1 and J is TRBJ1-2, with 9 positions matching TRBD1. CDR1 and CDR2 from the germline V gene are MGHDK and SYGVNS. The junction had 13 bases not matched to a gene; V was cut back by 6 bases and J by 5 bases. There are 16 residues in the CDR3.

The chain recombines TRBV6-1 with TRBJ1-1; a weak D match, TRBD1 (6 bases). This CDR3 contains 11 residues. Between the trimmed V and J ends, which lost 1 base and 12 bases, there was a span of 9 bases. In germline, CDR1 is MNHNS, CDR2 SASEGT. CDR3 sequence: CASSEDRVTFF. The CDR3 DNA is TGTGCCAGCAGTGAAGACAGGGTAACTTTCTTT.

The chain is built from TRBV5-1 and TRBJ1-4, with D possibly being TRBD1 (5 bases). Looked up from germline, CDR1 is SGHRS and CDR2 is YFSETQ. The CDR3 is 18 residues long. V lost 1 base, J lost 0 bases, and 16 bases lay in between. The CDR3 here is CASSLNPGTPATNEKLFF. In DNA form, the CDR3 reads TGCGCCAGCAGCTTGAATCCCGGGACCCCGGCAACTAATGAAAAACTGTTTTTT.

The chain recombines TRBV2 with TRBJ2-2, with TRBD2 matching over 11 bases. CDR3 size: 16 residues. Germline values: CDR1 SNHLY, CDR2 FYNNEI. V lost 6 bases, J lost 0 bases, and 3 bases stayed unmatched. CDR3 bases: TGTGCCAGCAGCCTAGCGGGGGGTCCGAACACCGGGGAGCTGTTTTTT. Protein sequence: CASSLAGGPNTGELFF. Complete variable domain (other parts from reference TRBV2 and TRBJ2-2): EPEVTQTPSHQVTQMGQEVILRCVPISNHLYFYWYRQILGQKVEFLVSFYNNEISEKSEIFDDQFSVERPDGSNFTLKIRSTKLEDSAMYFCASSLAGGPNTGELFFGEGSRLTVL.

V and J are TRBV5-6 and TRBJ1-1; D possibly corresponds to TRBD1 (5 bases). This CDR3 is built from 15 residues. V dropped 0 bases and J dropped 3 bases, with 12 bases sitting between them. The V gene's germline CDR1 is SGHDT and CDR2 YYEEEE. This chain's CDR3 is CASSLVKGPYTEAFF. CDR3 bases: TGTGCCAGCAGCTTGGTTAAGGGACCTTACACTGAAGCTTTCTTT.

The chain couples TRBV27 to TRBJ2-7; possibly TRBD1 for D (5 bases). Trimming cost V 2 bases and J 6 bases, with 17 bases left between them. Germline V lookup: CDR1 MNHEY, CDR2 SMNVEV (reference sequence). The CDR3 covers 15 residues. This chain's CDR3 is CASSLTRALDGEQYF. The CDR3 DNA sequence: TGTGCCAGCAGTTTAACCAGGGCGCTGGATGGCGAGCAGTACTTC.

To note about this clone: The junction differs from germline at one of its ends, possibly a read error. The chain has TRBV5-6 and TRBJ2-5, with D tentatively TRBD1 or TRBD2 (5 bases each). CDR3 length: 15 residues. Germline V lookup: CDR1 SGHDT, CDR2 YYEEEE. CDR3: CASSFGRGAQGTQYF. CDR3 DNA: TGTGCCAGCAGCTTTGGTCGGGGCGCACAAGGGACCCAGTACTTC.

The CDR3 DNA reads as TGTGCCAGCAGCGGAGGGGGCATTGGGGACGAGCAGTACTTC. Protein: CASSGGGIGDEQYF. The V and J genes are TRBV9 and TRBJ2-7, with 7 bases matching TRBD1. V lost 3 bases and J lost 5; bases outside the gene matches: 8. Germline assignment: CDR1 SGDLS and CDR2 YYNGEE. The CDR3 runs to 14 residues.

V is TRBV5-3 and J is TRBJ1-3; D is ambiguous. TRBV5-3 is an open reading frame, and its role is uncertain. The CDR3 contains 21 residues. The V gene lost 1 base and the J gene lost 0 bases, with 26 bases spanning the gap. The CDR3 nucleotides are TGTGCCAGAAGCTTGAGGATAGACCGGTATTCTAAACCAACCTCTGGAAACACCATATATTTT. It yields the protein CARSLRIDRYSKPTSGNTIYF.

V and J are TRBV28 and TRBJ2-7, with TRBD1 matching 7 bases. V lost 10 bases to trimming and J lost 7 bases; unmatched junction nucleotides: 10. CDR1 MDHEN and CDR2 SYDVKM come from the germline V gene. The CDR3 has 12 residues. The CDR3 region has the DNA TGTGCCATTGAACGAACAGGGGAAGAGCAGTACTTC. Its protein product is CAIERTGEEQYF.

The chain links TRBV2 to TRBJ1-1; a possible D gene is TRBD1 (5 bases). V was clipped by 0 bases and J by 5 bases, with 13 bases between them. This CDR3 contains 15 residues. The germline CDR1 and CDR2 sequences are SNHLY and FYNNEI. For the CDR3, the DNA is TGTGCCAGCAGTGAAGCGCGCGGGGGTGGAACTGAAGCTTTCTTT. Amino acid sequence: CASSEARGGGTEAFF.

CDR3 region: CASSSKGGVQYF. The CDR3 DNA sequence: TGTGCCAGCAGCTCCAAGGGAGGTGTGCAGTATTTT. This sequence joins TRBV7-8 and TRBJ2-3; tentatively, D is TRBD2 (6 bases). Per germline, CDR1 SGHVS and CDR2 FQNEAQ. CDR3 length: 12 amino acids. Trimming cost V 4 bases and J 11 bases, with 13 bases left between them.

This clone appeared a single time. The V and J genes are TRBV7-6 and TRBJ1-4, with D possibly being TRBD1 (5 bases). V was clipped by 5 bases and J by 7 bases, with 14 bases between them. The CDR3 totals 14 residues. The V gene's germline CDR1 is SGHVS and CDR2 FNYEAQ. The CDR3 DNA sequence: TGTGCCAGCAGCGCTAACCGGGGCGGTGAAAAACTGTTTTTT. This sequence encodes CASSANRGGEKLFF.

The chain carries TRBV9 and TRBJ2-2, with 7 bases lining up with TRBD1. CDR1 is SGDLS, CDR2 YYNGEE, per germline. The CDR3 contains 15 residues. V lost 5 bases, J lost 0 bases, and 4 bases stayed unmatched. The CDR3, as DNA: TGTGCCAGCAGTCAGACAGGGACGAACACCGGGGAGCTGTTTTTT. Its protein is CASSQTGTNTGELFF.